This paragraph covers one T cell receptor (beta chain) sequence. The antigen remains unidentified. This sample is drawn from a study of T cell repertoires in ileal Crohn's disease. Study-wide results and caveats: High-frequency clones were more common in sorted CD8 than CD4 cells. Compared with non-smokers, active smokers at surgery showed more clonal expansions.

The CDR3 runs to 15 residues. CDR1 is MNHNY and CDR2 is SVGAGI in the germline V gene (reference sequence). V lost 4 bases and J 6 bases, leaving 19 bases between the germline ends. Sequencing was performed with immunoSEQ multiplex PCR; in TCRdb, only in-frame clones are kept and a portion is missing. The data hold over 8,000 clones, with around 84% observed a single time. Sequenced input: ileal tissue. V is TRBV6-6 and J is TRBJ2-7, with a possible D match to TRBD2 (5 bases). The sequence was obtained from an adult with Crohn's disease. This CDR3 reads CASSSRSSITSEQYF. The CDR3 DNA sequence: TGTGCCAGCAGTTCCCGGAGCTCGATTACTAGCGAGCAGTACTTC.